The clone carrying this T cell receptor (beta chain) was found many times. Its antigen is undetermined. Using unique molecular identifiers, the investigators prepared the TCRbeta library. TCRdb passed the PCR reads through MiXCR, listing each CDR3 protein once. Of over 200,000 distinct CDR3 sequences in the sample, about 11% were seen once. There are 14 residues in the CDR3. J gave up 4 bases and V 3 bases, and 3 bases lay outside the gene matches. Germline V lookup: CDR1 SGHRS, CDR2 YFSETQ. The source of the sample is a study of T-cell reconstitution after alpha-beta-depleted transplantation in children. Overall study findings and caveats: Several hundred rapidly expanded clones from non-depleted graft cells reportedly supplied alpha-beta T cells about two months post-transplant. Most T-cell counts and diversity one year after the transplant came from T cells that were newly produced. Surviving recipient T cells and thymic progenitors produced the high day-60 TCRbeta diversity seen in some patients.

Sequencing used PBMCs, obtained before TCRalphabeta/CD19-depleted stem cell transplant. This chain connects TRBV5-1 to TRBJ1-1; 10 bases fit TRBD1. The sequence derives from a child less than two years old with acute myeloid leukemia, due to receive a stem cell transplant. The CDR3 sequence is CASSSDRGLTEAFF. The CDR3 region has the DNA TGCGCCAGCAGCTCCGACAGGGGGCTCACTGAAGCTTTCTTT.